This T cell receptor (beta chain) was observed in a study of cytotoxic CD8 clonotypes in ibrutinib-treated CLL (dated by TCRdb to the early 2020s). In the study overall: In this cohort, approximately 15 patients were treatment-naive and ten to eleven were relapsed/refractory, while 17 to 18 had unmutated IGHV. Partial responses were observed in 24 patients and complete responses in 2; after a median follow-up of roughly 72 months, remission was maintained in around 14 patients and progression was observed in about twelve. Response samples were taken after a median of roughly eleven months on treatment, ranging from roughly 6 to 36 months. On average, each sample yielded around 230,000 productive templates and tens of thousands of productive rearrangements. Of the roughly 81 people in the trial, around 26 had longitudinal samples available. Cryopreserved peripheral blood mononuclear cells were collected at three points: before therapy, at response, and at either sustained remission or disease progression. Every remission and progressive disease sample was obtained while ibrutinib was still being received by the patients.

On a MiSeq, deep resolution sequencing aimed for a depth between 1 in 1 million and 1 in 200,000 T cells, with each clonotype covered around 10x on average. The immunoSEQ hsTCRB Kit was used to generate the TCR beta libraries. The paper's processing steps were these. The data were analyzed with ImmunoSEQ Analyzer and ImmunoSEQ Data Assistant, and V, D and J gene assignments followed IMGT definitions. Clonality was computed as one minus normalized Shannon entropy of productive rearrangement frequencies, ranging from 0 to 1. Only overrepresented clonotypes making up at least 0.05% of each patient's repertoire were included in the public clonotype analysis. Repertoires from more than ten age-matched healthy donors in immuneACCESS were used as clonality controls. The clones in this table, taken by TCRdb from immuneACCESS, are in-frame only. Not every clone is retained; where verified, under half of the shortfall comes from an unresolved V gene, and the cause of the rest is unknown. Clonal size and the V and J genes are those of that table, whereas D and trimming came from the DNA. The sample records about 50,000 clones, roughly three fifths of which are singletons. The top ten constitute under 35% of the sample.

Reading the label with the study, this specimen's time point is: approximately 25 months on ibrutinib. For TCR beta library preparation, about 2 micrograms of genomic DNA was extracted from cryopreserved PBMCs. High-throughput TCR beta sequencing was performed on longitudinal blood samples from CLL patients receiving ibrutinib monotherapy. Patients were enrolled in a phase 2 open-label single-center ibrutinib monotherapy trial. This clone was detected a few times. This receptor's antigen is unknown. There are no base qualities to consult, and no much larger clone falls within one base. V is pared back by 4 bases and J by 1 base, with 11 bases lying between the germline termini. CDR1 and CDR2 were assigned from the germline V gene (reference sequence) as SGHNT and YYREEE. Including cysteine and phenylalanine, the CDR3 has 15 amino acids. Just the 45-base CDR3 DNA is kept, in frame starting at base 1.

Overall results and qualifications from the work: At ibrutinib response clonality went up, during sustained remission it held steady, and at progression it dropped back toward baseline. Baseline clonality was found to be higher than that of age-matched healthy donors and was strongly correlated with circulating CD8+ T-cell counts. Public clonotypes were rare and either contracted or stayed stable during treatment, and the rise in clonality at ibrutinib response reflected the expansion of private clonotypes. Sampling times were not matched between sustained-remission and progressing patients, and lymph node repertoires were not studied.

The receptor was derived from a human donor with chronic lymphocytic leukemia. Sample: PBMCs, taken after 24 months of ibrutinib treatment. The chain is encoded by TRBV5-4 joined to TRBJ2-2; a tentative D call is TRBD2 (5 bases match). The CDR3 corresponds to CASSLGGMNTGELFF. The nucleotide sequence is given as TGTGCCAGCAGCCTCGGAGGTATGAACACCGGGGAGCTGTTTTTT.